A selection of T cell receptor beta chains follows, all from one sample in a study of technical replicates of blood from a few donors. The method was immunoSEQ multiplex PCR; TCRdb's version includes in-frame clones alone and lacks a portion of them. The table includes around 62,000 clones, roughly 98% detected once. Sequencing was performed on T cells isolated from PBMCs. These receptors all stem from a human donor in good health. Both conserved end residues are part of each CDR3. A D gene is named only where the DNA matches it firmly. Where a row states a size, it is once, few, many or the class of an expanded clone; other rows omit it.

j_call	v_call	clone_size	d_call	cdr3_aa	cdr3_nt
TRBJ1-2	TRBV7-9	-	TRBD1	CASSAGGWSDGYTF	TGTGCCAGCAGCGCAGGGGGTTGGAGCGATGGCTACACCTTC
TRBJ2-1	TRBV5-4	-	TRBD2	CASTSSGLALEQFF	TGTGCCAGCACCTCCTCGGGACTAGCTCTTGAGCAGTTCTTC
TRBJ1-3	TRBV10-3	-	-	CAISDAYGYWGLISGNTIYF	TGTGCCATCAGTGACGCATATGGATATTGGGGCCTAATCTCTGGAAACACCATATATTTT
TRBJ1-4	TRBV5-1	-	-	CASSLEGVGEKLFF	TGCGCCAGCAGCTTGGAAGGGGTCGGAGAAAAACTGTTTTTT
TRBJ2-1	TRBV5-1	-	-	CASSGDSSYNEQFF	TGCGCCAGCAGCGGCGACAGTTCCTACAATGAGCAGTTCTTC
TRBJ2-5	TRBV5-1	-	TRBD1	CASSPQGALETQYF	TGCGCCAGCAGCCCCCAGGGGGCCCTAGAGACCCAGTACTTC
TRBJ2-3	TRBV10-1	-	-	CASSASGSTDTQYF	TGCGCCAGCAGCGCGTCGGGGAGCACAGATACGCAGTATTTT
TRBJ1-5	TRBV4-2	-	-	CASSQWGKGKHQPQHF	TGTGCCAGCAGCCAATGGGGAAAGGGGAAGCATCAGCCCCAGCATTTT
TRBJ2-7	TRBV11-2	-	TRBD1	CASSADRGDEQYF	TGTGCCAGCAGCGCGGACAGGGGAGACGAGCAGTACTTC
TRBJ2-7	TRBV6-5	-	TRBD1	CASRLQGPPYEQYF	TGTGCCAGCAGATTACAGGGGCCCCCCTACGAGCAGTACTTC
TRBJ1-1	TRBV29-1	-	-	CSVVGENTEAFF	TGCAGCGTTGTAGGGGAGAACACTGAAGCTTTCTTT
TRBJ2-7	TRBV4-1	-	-	CASSQRTAYEQYF	TGCGCCAGCAGCCAGAGGACAGCCTACGAGCAGTACTTC
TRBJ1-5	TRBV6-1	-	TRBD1	CASSGFDRAGVTQHF	TGTGCCAGCAGTGGATTTGACAGGGCTGGAGTGACCCAGCATTTT
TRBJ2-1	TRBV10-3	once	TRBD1	CAISDRDRASYNEQFF	TGTGCCATCAGTGACCGGGACAGGGCGTCCTACAATGAGCAGTTCTTC
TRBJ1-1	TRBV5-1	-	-	CASSLDARQSRMNTEAFF	TGCGCCAGCAGCTTGGATGCCAGGCAGAGTCGTATGAACACTGAAGCTTTCTTT
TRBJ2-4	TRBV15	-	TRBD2	CATSRPGLASSKNIQYF	TGTGCCACCAGCAGACCGGGACTAGCTTCGTCCAAAAACATTCAGTACTTC
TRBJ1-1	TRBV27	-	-	CASSLQARMEAFF	TGTGCCAGCAGTCTCCAGGCCAGGATGGAAGCTTTCTTT
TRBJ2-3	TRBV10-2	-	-	CASSLTDTQYF	TGCGCCAGCAGTCTCACAGATACGCAGTATTTT
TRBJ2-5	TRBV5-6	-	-	CASSLIGRGRETQYF	TGTGCCAGCAGCTTGATCGGCAGGGGTCGAGAGACCCAGTACTTC
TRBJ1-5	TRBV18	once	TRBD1	CASSPGQGGQPQHF	TGTGCCAGCTCACCAGGACAGGGCGGGCAGCCCCAGCATTTT
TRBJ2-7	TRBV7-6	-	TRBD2	CASSLWPTSGTEQYF	TGTGCCAGCAGCTTATGGCCGACTAGCGGGACTGAGCAGTACTTC
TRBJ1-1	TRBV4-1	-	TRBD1	CASSLPGQGATEAFF	TGCGCCAGCAGCTTACCGGGACAGGGGGCGACTGAAGCTTTCTTT
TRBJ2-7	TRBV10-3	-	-	CAISDQGLNYEQYF	TGTGCCATCAGTGACCAGGGCTTGAACTACGAGCAGTACTTC
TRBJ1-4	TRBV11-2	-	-	CASSLARQGGEKLFF	TGTGCCAGCAGCTTAGCCCGGCAGGGTGGGGAAAAACTGTTTTTT
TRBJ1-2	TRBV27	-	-	CASSPGLRPYGYTF	TGTGCCAGCAGCCCAGGCCTAAGGCCCTATGGCTACACCTTC
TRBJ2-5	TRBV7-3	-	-	CASSPGSRETQYF	TGTGCCAGCAGCCCTGGCTCGCGGGAGACCCAGTACTTC
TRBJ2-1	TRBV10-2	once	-	CASSEGTGSNEQFF	TGCGCCAGCAGCGAGGGGACTGGGTCCAATGAGCAGTTCTTC
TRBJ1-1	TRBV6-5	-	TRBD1	CASSIGQGYTEAFF	TGTGCCAGCAGTATAGGACAGGGATACACTGAAGCTTTCTTT
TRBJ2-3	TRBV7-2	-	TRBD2	CASSLEGLEVSGTDTQYF	TGTGCCAGCAGCTTAGAGGGACTAGAGGTTTCTGGCACAGATACGCAGTATTTT
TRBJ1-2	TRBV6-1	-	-	CASSLTGDYGYTF	TGTGCCAGCAGTCTTACAGGTGACTATGGCTACACCTTC
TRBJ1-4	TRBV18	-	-	CASSPNPKTGPTNEKLFF	TGTGCCAGCTCACCAAACCCCAAGACAGGTCCAACTAATGAAAAACTGTTTTTT
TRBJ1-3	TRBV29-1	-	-	CSVGASEENTIYF	TGCAGCGTTGGTGCCTCAGAAGAAAACACCATATATTTT
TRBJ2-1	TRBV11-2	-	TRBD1	CASRPTTGKLYNEQFF	TGTGCCAGCAGACCTACGACAGGGAAATTGTACAATGAGCAGTTCTTC
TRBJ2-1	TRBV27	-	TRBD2	CASSFYGGTNNEQFF	TGTGCCAGCAGTTTTTACGGGGGGACTAACAATGAGCAGTTCTTC
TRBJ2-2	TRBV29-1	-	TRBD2	CSVLDLSGTNTGELFF	TGCAGCGTATTGGATTTGAGCGGGACGAACACCGGGGAGCTGTTTTTT
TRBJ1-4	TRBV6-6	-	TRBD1	CASLGTGEGKLFF	TGTGCCAGCTTGGGGACAGGGGAGGGAAAACTGTTTTTT
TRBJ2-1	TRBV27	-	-	CASSLGTRSYNEQFF	TGTGCCAGCAGTTTAGGGACTCGTTCCTACAATGAGCAGTTCTTC
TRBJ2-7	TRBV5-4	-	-	CASSLGGRSLTYEQYF	TGTGCCAGCAGCTTGGGGGGCAGGAGTCTTACCTACGAGCAGTACTTC
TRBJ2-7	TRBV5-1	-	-	CASSFDSIYEQYF	TGCGCCAGCAGCTTTGACTCTATATACGAGCAGTACTTC
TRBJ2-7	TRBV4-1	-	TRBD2	CASSQDRSSGIYEQYF	TGCGCCAGCAGCCAAGATAGGTCTAGCGGGATTTACGAGCAGTACTTC
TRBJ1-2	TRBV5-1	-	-	CASSLIMGAPVYGYTF	TGCGCCAGCAGCTTGATCATGGGGGCGCCGGTCTATGGCTACACCTTC
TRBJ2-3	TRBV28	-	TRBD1	CASSLDRSTDTQYF	TGTGCCAGCAGTCTGGACAGGAGCACAGATACGCAGTATTTT
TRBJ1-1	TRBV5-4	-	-	CASSLSRLSREAFF	TGTGCCAGCAGCTTGTCTCGGTTATCGCGTGAAGCTTTCTTT
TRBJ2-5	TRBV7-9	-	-	CASSLVGGETQYF	TGTGCCAGCAGCTTGGTGGGAGGCGAGACCCAGTACTTC
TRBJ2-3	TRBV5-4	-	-	CACTITDTQYF	TGTGCCTGCACCATCACAGATACGCAGTATTTT
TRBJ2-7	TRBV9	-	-	CASSVGGGTYEQYF	TGTGCCAGCAGCGTAGGGGGAGGCACCTACGAGCAGTACTTC
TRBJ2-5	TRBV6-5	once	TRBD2	CASNTGTSGETQYF	TGTGCCAGCAACACCGGGACTAGCGGAGAGACCCAGTACTTC
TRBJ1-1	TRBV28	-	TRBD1	CASSLYRAPGGAETEAFF	TGTGCCAGCAGTTTATATAGGGCCCCAGGGGGCGCAGAGACTGAAGCTTTCTTT